This T cell receptor (beta chain) derives from a study of cytomegalovirus exposure and HLA in healthy donors. Broader study findings: Earlier analysis looked at TCR beta V segments, and most were productive about 90% or about 30% of the time. The study carried out a later analysis of TCR beta sequences. It associated 15,000 to 20,000 of them with specific HLA alleles at a false discovery rate of 0.05. In vitro data verified three CMV-associated chains as specific for CMV antigens.

60 Vbeta and 13 Jbeta primers were used in PCR. Assay used: immunoSEQ multiplex PCR; TCRdb lists only in-frame clones, some missing. The table records fewer than 200,000 clones, roughly 83% of them present only once. On this clone itself: Antigen unknown.

CDR1 is SGDLS, CDR2 YYNGEE, per germline. Trimming at V came to 2 bases and at J to 2 bases, leaving 2 bases not matched to a gene. The CDR3 runs to 14 residues. The chain joins TRBV9 to TRBJ1-2, with TRBD1 identical over 8 bases. The sequencing sample was made of PBMCs. This clonotype was sampled from a young man in good health and CMV-seronegative. CDR3 nucleotides: TGTGCCAGCAGCGTTCGGACAGGGAACTATGGCTACACCTTC. Protein sequence: CASSVRTGNYGYTF.